The present entry profiles one T cell receptor (beta chain) with its context. Its matching antigen is unknown. Its ends do not fully match the called genes, so a read error is possible. The sample is drawn from a study of cytomegalovirus exposure and HLA in healthy donors. Looking at the study overall: Around 78 million unique TCR sequences came from HLA-typed donors in an early release. Study results and caveats: The authors confirmed in vitro that three CMV-associated chains were specific for CMV antigens. The authors reported that TCR beta sequences could predict HLA-A and HLA-B alleles. These predictions were accurate for most subjects in the first cohort.

PCR used 60 Vbeta primers and 13 Jbeta primers. Profiled with immunoSEQ multiplex PCR; TCRdb holds only in-frame clones, not every one. The sample lists 65,000 to 90,000 clones, 65% to 85% occurring once. The sequence derives from a man between 65 and 80 years old in good health and CMV-seronegative. Sequencing input: PBMCs.

The CDR3 bases are TGTTCCAGCAGCCAGGGACAGGGGGCGAACACTGAAGCTTTCTTT. Amino acid sequence: CSSSQGQGANTEAFF. The V call is TRBV7-9, the J call TRBJ1-1; 12 bases align to TRBD1. Germline V gene data show CDR1 as SEHNR and CDR2 as FQNEAQ (reference sequence). The CDR3 sequence is 15 residues long.